Listed below are T cell receptor beta chains from one sample, sequenced in a study of cytomegalovirus exposure and HLA in healthy donors. The repertoire was sequenced with immunoSEQ multiplex PCR; TCRdb's copy has only in-frame clones and lacks some. The data hold 100,000 to 150,000 clones, with about two thirds observed a single time. The material sequenced was PBMCs. The receptors here all came from an older woman in good health and CMV-seropositive. Each CDR3 is given with its conserved first and last residue. A D gene is named only where the DNA matches it firmly. Clone size is not always given. Where it is, it says once, few, many or a class for expanded clones.

V	length	D	J	size	CDR3	DNA
TRBV7-9	14	NA	TRBJ1-2	NA	CASSFHRWVYGYTF	TGTGCCAGCAGCTTTCACAGGTGGGTATATGGCTACACCTTC
TRBV7-3	18	TRBD1	TRBJ2-7	NA	CASSLTGPGTGAPVEQYF	TGTGCCAGCAGCTTAACAGGCCCCGGGACAGGGGCCCCTGTGGAGCAGTACTTC
TRBV7-3	15	NA	TRBJ1-1	NA	CASSLKGYGNTEAFF	TGTGCCAGCAGCTTAAAGGGGTACGGGAACACTGAAGCTTTCTTT
TRBV19	13	TRBD1	TRBJ1-1	NA	CAGGDRLNTEAFF	TGTGCGGGTGGGGACAGGCTGAACACTGAAGCTTTCTTT
TRBV10-1	14	NA	TRBJ2-2	NA	CASKGGSNTGELFF	TGCGCCAGTAAAGGAGGATCGAACACCGGGGAGCTGTTTTTT
TRBV2	15	TRBD1	TRBJ1-1	few	CASRQRTGGHTEAFF	TGTGCCAGCCGACAGAGGACAGGGGGTCACACTGAAGCTTTCTTT
TRBV7-9	13	NA	TRBJ1-5	NA	CASSLLTGQPQHF	TGTGCCAGCAGCTTGCTTACCGGTCAGCCCCAGCATTTT
TRBV7-6	16	NA	TRBJ2-3	NA	CASTGGGGGFTDTQYF	TGTGCCAGCACGGGCGGAGGGGGGGGATTCACAGATACGCAGTATTTT
TRBV6-5	13	NA	TRBJ2-5	NA	CASSFGPQETQYF	TGTGCCAGCAGTTTTGGGCCCCAAGAGACCCAGTACTTC
TRBV2	13	NA	TRBJ1-3	NA	CVPGGGSGNTIYF	TGTGTCCCAGGAGGAGGCTCTGGAAACACCATATATTTT
TRBV5-1	17	TRBD2	TRBJ2-7	NA	CASSRTSGGLSSYEQYF	TGCGCCAGCAGCCGGACTAGCGGGGGGCTCAGCTCCTACGAGCAGTACTTC
TRBV9	16	TRBD1	TRBJ1-2	NA	CASSVEGGGTDYGYTF	TGTGCCAGCAGCGTAGAGGGTGGCGGGACAGACTATGGCTACACCTTC
TRBV7-3	16	TRBD2	TRBJ2-1	NA	CASSPGGTSGDNEQFF	TGTGCCAGCAGCCCCGGCGGGACTAGCGGGGACAATGAGCAGTTCTTC
TRBV7-9	12	TRBD1	TRBJ1-1	NA	CSSSSLGQVPFF	TGTTCCAGCAGCTCGTTGGGACAGGTCCCTTTCTTT
TRBV19	13	TRBD1	TRBJ2-3	few	CASSTGNRGSQYF	TGTGCCAGTAGTACGGGGAACAGGGGTTCGCAGTATTTT
TRBV7-9	15	NA	TRBJ1-4	NA	CASSPGGATNEKLFF	TGTGCCAGCAGCCCCGGGGGGGCAACTAATGAAAAACTGTTTTTT
TRBV6-5	14	NA	TRBJ1-1	NA	CASSFHLENTEAFF	TGTGCCAGCAGTTTCCACTTAGAGAACACTGAAGCTTTCTTT
TRBV6-4	15	TRBD1	TRBJ1-1	few	CASRFGTGLDTEAFF	TGTGCCAGCAGGTTTGGGACAGGGCTTGACACTGAAGCTTTCTTT
TRBV10-1	14	TRBD1	TRBJ2-2	NA	CASSEEGASGELFF	TGCGCCAGCAGTGAAGAGGGGGCAAGTGGGGAGCTGTTTTTT
TRBV4-1	18	TRBD2	TRBJ2-7	NA	CASSQGNPTSGGFYEQYF	TGCGCCAGCAGCCAAGGTAACCCAACTAGCGGGGGGTTCTACGAGCAGTACTTC
TRBV9	17	TRBD1	TRBJ1-3	NA	CASSITGTGGLGNTIYF	TGTGCCAGCAGCATTACCGGGACAGGGGGCCTCGGAAACACCATATATTTT
TRBV11-2	13	TRBD1	TRBJ2-1	NA	CASSRDSYNEQFF	TGTGCCAGCAGCCGGGACAGCTACAATGAGCAGTTCTTC
TRBV4-1	15	NA	TRBJ2-7	NA	CASSPPGQLYYEQYF	TGCGCCAGCAGCCCCCCCGGACAGCTCTACTACGAGCAGTACTTC
TRBV18	14	NA	TRBJ1-1	NA	CASSPTRGDTEAFF	TGTGCCAGCTCACCAACTCGCGGAGACACTGAAGCTTTCTTT
TRBV18	16	NA	TRBJ2-7	NA	CVSSPGQGRSSYEQYF	TGTGTCAGCTCACCCGGGCAGGGGAGAAGCTCCTACGAGCAGTACTTC
TRBV6-5	15	TRBD1	TRBJ1-2	NA	CASSYRDRGNYGYTF	TGTGCCAGCAGTTACAGGGACAGGGGTAACTATGGCTACACCTTC
TRBV19	11	NA	TRBJ1-1	few	CASTGRAEAFF	TGTGCCAGTACGGGGAGGGCTGAAGCTTTCTTT
TRBV6-6	16	NA	TRBJ1-1	NA	CASSYSGGPTYTEAFF	TGTGCCAGCAGTTACAGTGGGGGCCCAACGTACACTGAAGCTTTCTTT
TRBV9	16	NA	TRBJ2-1	few	CASSGRATGSYNEQFF	TGTGCCAGCAGCGGAAGGGCTACAGGGTCCTACAATGAGCAGTTCTTC
TRBV5-5	12	NA	TRBJ1-6	NA	CASSSTNSPLHF	TGTGCCAGCAGCTCCACAAACTCACCCCTCCACTTT
TRBV5-1	12	NA	TRBJ2-1	NA	CASSLGSTGQFF	TGCGCCAGCAGCTTAGGATCGACGGGGCAGTTCTTC
TRBV14	15	TRBD1	TRBJ1-3	NA	CASSPGTGAGNTIYF	TGTGCCAGCAGCCCGGGGACAGGGGCTGGAAACACCATATATTTT
TRBV11-3	14	NA	TRBJ2-7	NA	CASAQGGSSYEQYF	TGTGCCAGCGCCCAAGGTGGGAGCTCCTACGAGCAGTACTTC
TRBV5-4	14	NA	TRBJ1-1	NA	CASSPGGVATEAFF	TGTGCCAGCAGCCCCGGGGGGGTCGCCACTGAAGCTTTCTTT
TRBV19	15	TRBD1	TRBJ1-2	NA	CASSIVTTGDYGYTF	TGTGCCAGTAGTATAGTCACGACAGGGGACTATGGCTACACCTTC
TRBV5-1	12	NA	TRBJ2-1	NA	CASRDSGNEQFF	TGCGCCAGCAGGGACTCGGGCAATGAGCAGTTCTTC
TRBV10-3	14	NA	TRBJ1-1	NA	CAISGREDNTEAFF	TGTGCCATCAGCGGGAGAGAGGACAACACTGAAGCTTTCTTT
TRBV4-2	16	TRBD1	TRBJ2-7	few	CASSQDETGGAGEQYF	TGTGCCAGCAGCCAAGATGAAACAGGGGGCGCGGGGGAGCAGTACTTC
TRBV14	13	TRBD1	TRBJ1-1	NA	CASSLTGGGEAFF	TGTGCCAGCAGCCTCACAGGGGGCGGTGAAGCTTTCTTT
TRBV19	15	NA	TRBJ2-3	NA	CASSIVVGGADTQYF	TGTGCCAGTAGTATAGTGGTAGGGGGGGCAGATACGCAGTATTTT
TRBV6-4	11	NA	TRBJ1-4	few	CASSEGGKLFF	TGTGCCAGCAGTGAGGGGGGAAAACTGTTTTTT
TRBV2	16	TRBD1	TRBJ1-5	NA	CASTGQGAYSNQPQHF	TGTGCCAGCACCGGACAGGGGGCTTATAGCAATCAGCCCCAGCATTTT
TRBV10-3	18	TRBD1	TRBJ1-5	NA	CAISDQMTGTYSNQPQHF	TGTGCCATCAGTGACCAAATGACAGGGACGTATAGCAATCAGCCCCAGCATTTT
TRBV29-1	11	NA	TRBJ1-1	NA	CSVVRNTEAFF	TGCAGCGTTGTTCGGAACACTGAAGCTTTCTTT
TRBV19	15	TRBD1	TRBJ2-7	NA	CASSPGTGGPYEQYF	TGTGCCAGTAGCCCGGGGACAGGGGGTCCTTACGAGCAGTACTTC
TRBV9	14	TRBD1	TRBJ2-3	NA	CASALTGGADTQYF	TGTGCCAGCGCCTTGACAGGGGGCGCAGATACGCAGTATTTT
TRBV11-2	14	NA	TRBJ2-2	once	CASSPTDHTGELFF	TGTGCCAGCAGCCCGACAGATCACACCGGGGAGCTGTTTTTT
TRBV6-6	14	NA	TRBJ1-5	NA	CASSYGGDNQPQHF	TGTGCCAGCAGTTACGGGGGGGACAATCAGCCCCAGCATTTT
TRBV27	13	TRBD1	TRBJ1-2	NA	CASRQQGAYGYTF	TGTGCCAGCAGGCAACAGGGGGCCTATGGCTACACCTTC
TRBV5-1	13	NA	TRBJ2-7	once	CASSYGGTYEQYF	TGCGCCAGCAGCTATGGGGGCACCTACGAGCAGTACTTC